These T cell receptor beta chains were read from a single sample in a study of shared clonotypes between healthy human individuals. Method: immunoSEQ multiplex PCR; TCRdb's copy keeps in-frame clones and lacks some. The sample records roughly 2.1 million clones, 93% being singletons. The sequencing input was naive CD8+ T cells from PBMCs. The receptors stem from a man younger than 35 in good health. Some clones in this sample may be carry-over from other donors' samples. Each CDR3 is given with its conserved first and last residue. The order of the fields is V gene, J gene, CDR3 protein.

TRBV5-1	TRBJ2-5	CASSLVPLGTEPEETQYF
TRBV7-9	TRBJ2-3	CASSMRLAGVFTDTQYF
TRBV6-1	TRBJ1-5	CASSEALVWGTGNQPQHF
TRBV28	TRBJ1-1	CASSVSKTPRGLNTEAFF
TRBV30	TRBJ2-7	CAWSAEGWDEQYF
TRBV4-3	TRBJ2-3	CASSQDVLGGLTDTQYF
TRBV9	TRBJ2-3	CASTTDRGGTDTQYF
TRBV7-9	TRBJ2-3	CASSPGRSSTDTQYF
TRBV5-5	TRBJ1-1	CASTEGLNTEAFF
TRBV6-1	TRBJ2-1	CASSESWQGALGYEQFF
TRBV5-1	TRBJ1-2	CASSYPTGHGYTF
TRBV28	TRBJ2-1	CASSWTQSYNEQFF
TRBV11-2	TRBJ2-3	CASRAMALAEKATDTQYF
TRBV27	TRBJ2-7	CASSYQGTYSSYEQYF
TRBV27	TRBJ2-7	CASSPSLGESSYEQYF
TRBV27	TRBJ2-7	CASSSLYVGRGDEQYF
TRBV30	TRBJ1-1	CAWSAGEAFF
TRBV11-2	TRBJ2-1	CASSRFHRDRTYNEQFF
TRBV9	TRBJ2-1	CASSPSGRAAYNEQFF
TRBV9	TRBJ2-1	CASSVGGGTHNEQFF
TRBV4-3	TRBJ2-3	CASSQELIGTSGTDTQYF
TRBV6-5	TRBJ2-1	CASTQGRSSYNEQFF
TRBV9	TRBJ2-7	CASSPGVRREDYEQYF
TRBV10-3	TRBJ2-3	CAIGQGLTDTQYF
TRBV27	TRBJ2-3	CASGPLSSTDTQYF
TRBV7-9	TRBJ2-7	CASSPGRADYEQYF
TRBV14	TRBJ2-7	CASSQGAPYEQYF
TRBV5-6	TRBJ1-1	CASSLGVGTEAFF
TRBV28	TRBJ2-7	CASNPYPAHRTSASYEQYF
TRBV5-6	TRBJ2-1	CASSGTGGQDFDEQFF
TRBV6-1	TRBJ1-5	CASSAPYLGAAMRDQPQHF
TRBV6-1	TRBJ2-6	CASSEVIGGVTNVLTF
TRBV2	TRBJ2-7	CASSDWAGSYEQYF
TRBV7-6	TRBJ2-2	CASKKGGRTTGELFF
TRBV5-4	TRBJ2-7	CASSRSIAGVYEQYF